The next 27 T cell receptor beta chains were all read from a single sample in a study of molecular identifiers for immune sequencing clone quantification. Each CDR3 protein gets one entry after TCRdb re-called the PCR reads with MiXCR. The sample contains roughly 320,000 distinct CDR3 sequences, roughly 24% of which appear only once. Sample: naive CD8+ T cells from blood, with Jurkat cell RNA spiked in. Sample subset: FACS-sorted CD8+CD4-CCR7+CD45RA+ naive T cells. These receptors came from a human donor in good health. Some libraries in this study had Jurkat cell RNA spiked in.

Only a few counts were recorded for this clonotype. The chain employs TRBV20-1 and TRBJ2-2; D unresolved. This CDR3 has 13 residues. Germline loops: CDR1 DFQATT, CDR2 SNEGSKA (reference sequence). V was clipped by 1 base and J by 3 bases, with 6 bases between them. The CDR3 sequence: CSARGQHTGELFF. The CDR3 coding sequence is TGCAGTGCTAGAGGGCAGCACACCGGGGAGCTGTTTTTT.

To note about this clonotype: One end of the junction fails to match germline, which may point to a read error. The gene calls are TRBV2 and TRBJ2-7; D could derive from TRBD1 or TRBD2 (6 bases each). This CDR3 comprises 15 residues. In germline, CDR1 is SNHLY, CDR2 FYNNEI. CDR3 bases: TGTGCCAGCAGTGAAGGGCCAGGGGAGGCCTACGCGCAGTACTTC. It yields the protein CASSEGPGEAYAQYF.

This clonotype was observed many times. J is TRBJ2-3 and V is TRBV5-1; no clear D. The V end was cut by 3 bases, the J end by 5 bases, with 7 bases between. The CDR3 sequence is 12 residues long. Germline loops: CDR1 SGHRS, CDR2 YFSETQ. CDR3 residues: CASSWAGDTQYF. In nucleotides, the CDR3 is TGCGCCAGCAGCTGGGCCGGAGATACGCAGTATTTT.

As for this clonotype: A read error may explain this, as a much larger clone is one base away. This chain connects TRBV4-1 to TRBJ2-5; the D is unclear. Germline V lookup: CDR1 MGHRA, CDR2 YSYEKL. The CDR3 extends over 14 amino acids. The V end lost 0 bases, the J end lost 1 base, and 6 bases lay between the germline ends. The DNA for the CDR3 is TGCGCCAGCAGCCAAGAGGCAGGCCAAGAGACCCAGTACTTC. Amino acids: CASSQEAGQETQYF.

Ten or more counts support this clonotype. V gene TRBV19 combines with J gene TRBJ2-7, with a possible D match to TRBD2 (6 bases). CDR1 is LNHDA, CDR2 SQIVND, per germline (reference sequence). V was trimmed by 1 base and J by 2 bases, leaving 6 bases between them. This CDR3 spans 13 amino acids. The CDR3 protein is CASSIAGAYEQYF. In nucleotides, the CDR3 is TGTGCCAGTAGTATAGCGGGAGCCTACGAGCAGTACTTC.

V gene TRBV11-2 combines with J gene TRBJ1-1; D is uncertain. The CDR3 runs to 13 residues. CDR1 and CDR2 from the germline V gene are SGHAT and FQNNGV. The germline V and J ends were trimmed by 5 bases and 5 bases, with 12 bases remaining between them. The CDR3 reads CASSRPGGTEAFF. In DNA form, the CDR3 reads TGTGCCAGCAGCCGGCCTGGAGGGACTGAAGCTTTCTTT.

CDR3 amino acids: CASTVGRGRDYGYTF. CDR3 in DNA: TGCGCCAGCACCGTCGGAAGGGGAAGAGACTATGGCTACACCTTC. The chain is built from TRBV5-1 and TRBJ1-2; D is possibly TRBD1 (5 bases). Germline loops: CDR1 SGHRS, CDR2 YFSETQ. The ends were cut back, 6 bases at V and 3 bases at J, with 18 bases in the middle. The CDR3 is 15 residues long.

The V call is TRBV19, the J call TRBJ1-2; D gene uncertain. The CDR3 consists of 13 residues. The V end lost 3 bases, the J end lost 1 base, and 6 bases lay between the germline ends. Germline assignment: CDR1 LNHDA and CDR2 SQIVND (reference sequence). CDR3 sequence (DNA): TGTGCCAGTAGTATCGGTGTTAACTATGGCTACACCTTC. Translating it yields CASSIGVNYGYTF.

This clonotype was detected only once. The V and J genes are TRBV6-5 and TRBJ2-3; D is undetermined. V was clipped by 3 bases and J by 5 bases, with 9 bases between them. Germline V gene lookup returns CDR1 MNHEY and CDR2 SVGAGI. The CDR3 covers 13 residues. The CDR3 bases are TGTGCCAGCAGTTATAATCCTGGAGATACGCAGTATTTT. Its translation is CASSYNPGDTQYF.

This clonotype came up many times. The chain has TRBV24-1 and TRBJ2-1; D gene unclear. Germline V gene sequence: CDR1 KGHDR, CDR2 SFDVKD. The CDR3 loop spans 12 amino acids. V was trimmed by 1 base and J by 5 bases, leaving 2 bases between them. The CDR3 coding sequence is TGTGCCACCAGTGATTTTCACAATGAGCAGTTCTTC. Its translation is CATSDFHNEQFF.

This clonotype occurred many times. This chain uses TRBV7-8 with TRBJ2-7; 7 nucleotides align to TRBD1. The junction had 1 base not matched to a gene; V was cut back by 0 bases and J by 2 bases. The CDR3 totals 14 residues. CDR1 and CDR2 from the germline V gene are SGHVS and FQNEAQ. In nucleotides, the CDR3 is TGTGCCAGCAGCTTAGCCGGACAGGCCTACGAGCAGTACTTC. Its translation is CASSLAGQAYEQYF.

This clonotype was observed a few times. CDR3 protein: CASSPSGVRGNQPQHF. DNA of the CDR3: TGTGCCAGCAGCCCGTCGGGAGTTAGGGGGAATCAGCCCCAGCATTTT. The chain employs TRBV12-3 or TRBV12-4 and TRBJ1-5; possible D gene TRBD1, 6 bases. V was pared by 6 bases and J by 4 bases, with 19 bases between. The CDR3 covers 16 residues.

Concerning this clonotype itself: A much larger clone differs from this one at a single base, so this may be a read error. The chain has TRBV7-2 and TRBJ2-1; 8 bases align to TRBD2. Germline V gene lookup returns CDR1 SGHTA and CDR2 FQGNSA. There are 16 residues in the CDR3. The V and J ends lost 5 bases and 7 bases, in that order; junction bases with no gene match: 13. In DNA form, the CDR3 reads TGTGCCAGCAGCGGAGCTAGCGGGCCAATACATAATGAGCAGTTCTTC. Protein sequence: CASSGASGPIHNEQFF. The entire variable domain, with the rest obtained from reference TRBV7-2 and TRBJ2-1, is as follows: GAGVSQSPSNKVTEKGKDVELRCDPISGHTALYWYRQSLGQGLEFLIYFQGNSAPDKSGLPSDRFSAERTGGSVSTLTIQRTQQEDSAVYLCASSGASGPIHNEQFFGPGTRLTVL.

Turning to this clonotype: A much larger clone lies a single base off, so this may be a read error. The chain combines TRBV7-8 with TRBJ1-3; the D is unclear. CDR1 and CDR2 (germline): SGHVS, FQNEAQ. The CDR3 contains 14 residues. The V gene lost 8 bases and the J gene lost 0 bases, with 11 bases spanning the gap. The CDR3 sequence: CASPPKGSGNTIYF. In DNA, the CDR3 is TGTGCCAGCCCCCCGAAAGGCTCTGGAAACACCATATATTTT.

This chain links TRBV12-3 or TRBV12-4 with TRBJ2-2; D remains unclear. The CDR3 spans 13 residues. Trimming cost V 6 bases and J 9 bases, with 14 bases left between them. The CDR3 protein is CASSLGLSRELFF. In DNA, the CDR3 is TGTGCCAGCAGCCTTGGGCTTTCACGGGAGCTGTTTTTT.

About this clonotype itself: No conserved phenylalanine or tryptophan is present at the end of the CDR3, so a read error is the likely explanation. V usage is TRBV6-6 and J usage is TRBJ2-3; D may be TRBD1 (5 bases). V lost 4 bases and J 4 bases, leaving 18 bases between the germline ends. The CDR3 is 16 amino acids. Germline V gene lookup returns CDR1 MNHNY and CDR2 SVGAGI (reference sequence). The CDR3 here is CASSSDSQVVADTQYC. The CDR3 region has the DNA TGTGCCAGCAGTTCTGACAGTCAGGTAGTCGCAGATACGCAGTATTGT.

The rearrangement joins TRBV7-6 to TRBJ2-3, with a possible D match to TRBD1 (6 bases). CDR3 length: 15 amino acids. Trimming shortened V by 1 base and J by 2 bases, and 10 bases separated the two germline ends. Germline-derived CDR1 and CDR2 are SGHVS and FNYEAQ. The CDR3: CASSLGDTDTDTQYF. The CDR3 nucleotides are TGTGCCAGCAGCTTAGGGGACACGGACACAGATACGCAGTATTTT.

The table lists this clonotype with a count of one. A read error is possible here, since a much larger clone lies one base away. The chain is built from TRBV29-1 and TRBJ2-5; 9 positions agree with TRBD1. The V gene's germline CDR1 is SQVTM and CDR2 ANQGSEA. V gave up 0 bases and J gave up 5 bases; unmatched junction bases: 19. CDR3 length equals 19 residues. The CDR3 bases are TGCAGCGTTGAAGATTTTGAAGGGACAGGGTCTCGAACCCCCGAGACCCAGTACTTC. Its protein product is CSVEDFEGTGSRTPETQYF.

Notes on this clonotype: The junction departs from the called germline gene at one end, perhaps through a read error. The chain couples TRBV11-2 to TRBJ2-2, with D possibly TRBD1 on 6 matching bases. Germline CDR1 reads SGHAT; CDR2 reads FQNNGV. This CDR3 has 16 amino acids. CDR3 DNA: TGTGCCGGCAGCTTTTTTCGGGACATGCAGACCGGGGAGCTGTTTTTT. It is translated as CAGSFFRDMQTGELFF.

In its sample, this clonotype was seen many times. The chain recombines TRBV29-1 with TRBJ2-3; no clear D. V was pared by 0 bases and J by 1 base, with 5 bases between. CDR3 length: 13 residues. The germline gives CDR1 SQVTM, CDR2 ANQGSEA. The CDR3 sequence: CSVEEVGTDTQYF. The DNA for the CDR3 is TGCAGCGTTGAAGAGGTGGGCACAGATACGCAGTATTTT.

This clonotype was observed at least ten times. The gene calls are TRBV14 and TRBJ1-5, with D hard to call. With 5 bases removed from V and 6 bases from J, the gap between germline ends came to 11 bases. The germline V gene encodes CDR1 SGHDN and CDR2 FVKESK. The CDR3 has 13 amino acids. The CDR3 DNA sequence: TGTGCCAGCAGCGGCGCCGGCGGTCAGCCCCAGCATTTT. Amino acid sequence: CASSGAGGQPQHF.

This clonotype has at least ten counts. The chain has TRBV5-1 and TRBJ2-7; D unresolved. The CDR3 is 13 residues long. Germline-derived CDR1 and CDR2 are SGHRS and YFSETQ. V dropped 3 bases and J dropped 1 base, with 8 bases sitting between them. CDR3 DNA sequence: TGCGCCAGCAGCTCCCTGGGTTCCTACGAGCAGTACTTC. This encodes CASSSLGSYEQYF. Drawing the rest from reference TRBV5-1 and TRBJ2-7, the complete variable domain is KAGVTQTPRYLIKTRGQQVTLSCSPISGHRSVSWYQQTPGQGLQFLFEYFSETQRNKGNFPGRFSGRQFSNSRSEMNVSTLELGDSALYLCASSSLGSYEQYFGPGTRLTVT.

The chain is built from TRBV6-6 and TRBJ1-6, with D maybe TRBD1 (6 bases). The germline gives CDR1 MNHNY, CDR2 SVGAGI (reference sequence). The CDR3 runs 15 residues. V gave up 7 bases and J gave up 0 bases, with 10 bases separating them. CDR3 in amino acids: CASNTGFSYNSPLHF. In nucleotides, the CDR3 is TGTGCCAGCAATACAGGGTTCTCCTATAATTCACCCCTCCACTTT.

The genes are TRBV6-2 or TRBV6-3 and TRBJ1-5, with unresolved D. The V end lost 7 bases, the J end lost 4 bases, and 14 bases lay between the germline ends. This CDR3 spans 14 amino acids. Germline CDR1 MNHEY, CDR2 SVGEGT. CDR3: CASTPGRRNQPQHF. The DNA of the CDR3 is TGTGCCAGCACCCCCGGGCGTCGAAATCAGCCCCAGCATTTT.

In its sample, this clonotype was seen many times. The CDR3 DNA reads TGCAGCGTTGAGGGTGGGCACGGCACCGGGGAGCTGTTTTTT. The encoded protein is CSVEGGHGTGELFF. The V gene is TRBV29-1, the J gene TRBJ2-2; D uncertain. The CDR3 loop spans 14 amino acids. Trimming shortened V by 3 bases and J by 4 bases, and 12 bases separated the two germline ends. Germline V gene lookup returns CDR1 SQVTM and CDR2 ANQGSEA.

This clonotype was seen more than once but under ten times. This chain uses TRBV7-9 with TRBJ2-2; D may be TRBD1 (5 bases). V was shortened by 4 bases and J by 0 bases, with 9 bases between the two germline ends. Germline V gene sequence: CDR1 SEHNR, CDR2 FQNEAQ (reference sequence). The CDR3 sequence is 15 residues long. This CDR3 reads CASSSTDTNTGELFF. The CDR3 region has the DNA TGTGCCAGCAGCTCGACAGATACGAACACCGGGGAGCTGTTTTTT.

There are a few counts of this clonotype. The chain couples TRBV4-1 to TRBJ1-2; D is unclear. V was clipped by 3 bases and J by 6 bases, with 5 bases between them. Germline values: CDR1 MGHRA, CDR2 YSYEKL. This CDR3 has 11 residues. CDR3 nucleotides: TGCGCCAGCAGCCATTTTGATGGCTACACCTTC. Amino acid sequence: CASSHFDGYTF.